This passage covers 8 T cell receptor beta chains from one sample sequenced in a study. One entry per CDR3 protein results from TCRdb running MiXCR on the RT-PCR reads. The sample holds about 700,000 distinct CDR3 sequences; 14% are singletons and the top ten take 3% to 4.5%. Material: memory CD4+ T cells from blood. Receptors were obtained from a female donor in good health, serving as a healthy control.

This rearrangement joins TRBV7-2 to TRBJ2-5; 9 positions agree with TRBD2. The CDR3 is 14 amino acids. With 5 bases clipped from V and 6 bases from J, the junction kept 7 bases outside the gene matches. In germline, CDR1 is SGHTA, CDR2 FQGNSA. The CDR3 sequence: CASSPVAGEKTQYF. CDR3 in DNA: TGTGCCAGCAGCCCAGTAGCGGGAGAGAAGACCCAGTACTTC.

Only a few counts were recorded for this clonotype. This chain connects TRBV20-1 to TRBJ2-7; D is unclear. Trimming cost V 3 bases and J 7 bases, with 13 bases left between them. The CDR3 consists of 12 residues. The germline V gene encodes CDR1 DFQATT and CDR2 SNEGSKA (reference sequence). The CDR3 coding sequence is TGCAGTGCTAGGGTTCCCCTTAGAGAGCAGTACTTC. This gives the protein CSARVPLREQYF.

The gene calls are TRBV7-8 and TRBJ2-3; D is undetermined. V lost 6 bases and J lost 1, with 14 bases in between. Germline V lookup: CDR1 SGHVS, CDR2 FQNEAQ. CDR3 length: 15 amino acids. The CDR3 loop reads CASRLSPARTDTQYF. Here the CDR3 DNA reads TGTGCCAGCAGGCTAAGCCCTGCCCGCACAGATACGCAGTATTTT.

This clonotype was seen repeatedly, ten times or more. V and J are TRBV12-3 or TRBV12-4 and TRBJ1-3; D is unclear. The length of the CDR3 is 15 residues. V was cut by 5 bases and J by 0 bases, with 11 bases left in between. The CDR3 nucleotides read TGTGCCAGCAGTCCCGCCGGGCACTCTGGAAACACCATATATTTT. Protein product: CASSPAGHSGNTIYF.

This clonotype was counted only a few times. The chain has TRBV20-1 and TRBJ1-6; the D gene is possibly TRBD1 (6 bases). CDR1 DFQATT and CDR2 SNEGSKA come from the germline V gene (reference sequence). This CDR3 spans 14 amino acids. With 0 bases removed from V and 6 bases from J, the gap between germline ends came to 9 bases. The CDR3 loop is CSARDTRGNSPLHF. The CDR3 coding sequence is TGCAGTGCTAGAGATACCAGGGGTAATTCACCCCTCCACTTT.

The chain has TRBV6-5 and TRBJ2-5; a possible D gene is TRBD1 (6 bases). V dropped 2 bases and J dropped 7 bases, with 11 bases sitting between them. The CDR3 extends over 13 amino acids. Per germline, CDR1 MNHEY and CDR2 SVGAGI. CDR3 protein: CASSYGEGVTQYF. The CDR3, as DNA: TGTGCCAGCAGTTACGGCGAGGGGGTGACCCAGTACTTC.

The CDR3 DNA follows: TGTGCCAGCACTCTCACCGCACGGAGCAGGGCCAGGGAAGTAGAGACCCAGTACTTC. It codes for CASTLTARSRAREVETQYF. The chain has TRBV25-1 and TRBJ2-5, with D perhaps matching TRBD1 (5 bases). The CDR3 loop spans 19 amino acids. Germline-derived CDR1 and CDR2 are MGHDK and SYGVNS. V lost 7 bases and J lost 4, with 31 bases in between.

The V gene is TRBV7-2, the J gene TRBJ2-1, with TRBD2 matching 11 bases. This CDR3 comprises 15 residues. V shed 4 bases and J 7 bases; nucleotides not matched to a gene: 6. Germline loops: CDR1 SGHTA, CDR2 FQGNSA. The CDR3 sequence is CASSYIAGGQNEQFF. CDR3 DNA: TGTGCCAGCAGCTATATAGCGGGAGGGCAAAATGAGCAGTTCTTC.